A selection of T cell receptor beta chains follows, all from one sample in a study of beta chain features in type 1 diabetes. Libraries were prepared by immunoSEQ multiplex PCR; TCRdb keeps only in-frame clonotypes and omits some of them. The repertoire has 450,000 or so clones, 11% of them found once; the top ten carry approximately 0.05%. The sample comprised naive CD4+ T cells from blood. Receptors were obtained from a woman between 18 and 29 years old in good health. The CDR3 runs from the conserved cysteine through the conserved F or W. The D gene is left open where the match is weak. The size of a clone is reported for some rows only, either as once, few or many, or as a class for expanded clones.

J gene,clone size,V gene,D gene,CDR3 DNA,CDR3 protein
TRBJ2-5,-,TRBV2,-,TGTGCCAGCACAGTGTACCAAGAGACCCAGTACTTC,CASTVYQETQYF
TRBJ1-2,few,TRBV14,-,TGTGCCAGCAGCCAAACTCAGAGGGGAACTATGGGCTACACCTTC,CASSQTQRGTMGYTF
TRBJ1-4,few,TRBV2,TRBD1,TGTGCCAGCAGGATACAGGGGGCTGAGGAGGAAAAACTGTTTTTT,CASRIQGAEEEKLFF
TRBJ2-3,-,TRBV2,-,TGTGCCAGCAGTTACCCGGTTACGCAGTATTTT,CASSYPVTQYF
TRBJ2-5,few,TRBV7-6,-,TGTGCCAGCAGCTGGGGACGACAAGAGACCCAGTACTTC,CASSWGRQETQYF
TRBJ2-5,-,TRBV5-4,-,TGTGCCAGCAGCACAAAAACAGGGTTCCAAGAGACCCAGTACTTC,CASSTKTGFQETQYF
TRBJ2-7,-,TRBV4-2,TRBD1,TGTGCCAGCAGCCAGGGGGACAGGGGCACGGTAGACGAGCAGTACTTC,CASSQGDRGTVDEQYF
TRBJ2-5,few,TRBV7-2,-,TGTGCCAGCAGCTTAAGGGGGGCCCCGGAGGAGACCCAGTACTTC,CASSLRGAPEETQYF
TRBJ2-1,-,TRBV4-1,TRBD2,TGCGCCAGCAGCCAAGGGGCTAGCGGGGGCTACAATGAGCAGTTCTTC,CASSQGASGGYNEQFF
TRBJ1-2,few,TRBV4-2,-,TGTGCCAGCAGCCAAGGCGGACCTAACTATGGCTACACCTTC,CASSQGGPNYGYTF
TRBJ2-1,-,TRBV4-3,-,TGCGCCAGCAGCCAGGCCGTAGCAGCCTACAATGAGCAGTTCTTC,CASSQAVAAYNEQFF
TRBJ2-7,few,TRBV10-3,TRBD2,TGTGCCATCAGTGAGTCTCCGGGACTAGCGGGAGGGGCTGACGAGCAGTACTTC,CAISESPGLAGGADEQYF
TRBJ2-4,few,TRBV18,TRBD1,TGTGCCAGCTCACCTTCCGGGACAGGGCTTATAAACATTCAGTACTTC,CASSPSGTGLINIQYF
TRBJ1-2,-,TRBV9,TRBD1,TGTGCCAGCAGCCCGAGGACAGGGGCCCGCTACACCTTC,CASSPRTGARYTF
TRBJ2-3,-,TRBV7-2,TRBD2,TGTGCCAGCAGCTTAGTTTGGACTAGGGGTACAGATACGCAGTATTTT,CASSLVWTRGTDTQYF
TRBJ1-2,-,TRBV29-1,-,TGCAGCATATCGCAGGCCTCTAACTATGGCTACACCTTC,CSISQASNYGYTF
TRBJ2-6,-,TRBV2,-,TGTGCCAGCCGCCACCGGGGCTCTGGGGCCAACGTCCTGACTTTC,CASRHRGSGANVLTF
TRBJ1-6,-,TRBV5-1,TRBD1,TGCGCCAGCAGCTTTGGGACAGGGGCGGGAGATTCACCCCTCCACTTT,CASSFGTGAGDSPLHF
TRBJ2-4,few,TRBV4-2,-,TGTGCCAGCAGCCACCAGACAGGTCCGACGGCGGGTAACATTCAGTACTTC,CASSHQTGPTAGNIQYF
TRBJ1-1,few,TRBV2,-,TGTGCCAGCAGTGTGTACAGCATGAACACTGAAGCTTTCTTT,CASSVYSMNTEAFF
TRBJ2-7,-,TRBV7-3,-,TGTGCCAGCAGCTTATTCGGCCCCGGCGAGCAGTACTTC,CASSLFGPGEQYF
TRBJ2-1,few,TRBV30,-,TGTGCCTGGAGTGCAGGGCTGAATGAGCAGTTCTTC,CAWSAGLNEQFF
TRBJ1-1,-,TRBV18,-,TGTGCCAGCTCCCCAATTGCCGGAGGCACTGAAGCTTTCTTT,CASSPIAGGTEAFF
TRBJ2-3,few,TRBV9,-,TGTGCCAGCAGCGTACTTATGTCGGTAGCCGGCACAGATACGCAGTATTTT,CASSVLMSVAGTDTQYF
TRBJ2-7,-,TRBV4-3,-,TGCGCCAGCAGCCAAGATCTAATCAGAGCCTACGAGCAGTACTTC,CASSQDLIRAYEQYF
TRBJ2-3,few,TRBV5-1,-,TGCGCCAGCAGCTTGTACGGAAGGAGGTCAGATACGCAGTATTTT,CASSLYGRRSDTQYF
TRBJ2-7,-,TRBV5-6,-,TGTGCCAGCAGAGTGCGGGACAGCTACTACGAGCAGTACTTC,CASRVRDSYYEQYF
TRBJ1-1,-,TRBV15,-,TGTGCCACCAGCAGAGATGGTCGGATGAACACTGAAGCTTTCTTT,CATSRDGRMNTEAFF
TRBJ2-1,few,TRBV9,-,TGTGCCAGCAGCGTAGGCGGCTTAAGCTCCTACAATGAGCAGTTCTTC,CASSVGGLSSYNEQFF
TRBJ1-3,-,TRBV7-9,-,TGTGCCACCGATGACAAGGCTGGAAACACCATATATTTT,CATDDKAGNTIYF
TRBJ2-3,-,TRBV15,-,TGTGCCACCAGCAGAGAGGGTCAGGGTCTTTCCACAGATACGCAGTATTTT,CATSREGQGLSTDTQYF
TRBJ2-1,few,TRBV11-3,-,TGTGCTACTGGACTCCTCAATGAGCAGTTCTTC,CATGLLNEQFF
TRBJ1-5,few,TRBV19,TRBD1,TGTGCCAGTAGTATGATGTCTGGGACAGGGAGTCAGCCCCAGCATTTT,CASSMMSGTGSQPQHF
TRBJ2-5,-,TRBV29-1,-,TGCAGCGCAGGCGGCCATCGAGAATGGGAGACCCAGTACTTC,CSAGGHREWETQYF
TRBJ2-3,few,TRBV5-1,-,TGCGCCAGCAGCTTGTCAGGTTATAGCACAGATACGCAGTATTTT,CASSLSGYSTDTQYF
TRBJ2-7,few,TRBV18,-,TGTGCCAGCTCACCATCGGGGGCAAGGGAGCAGTACTTC,CASSPSGAREQYF
TRBJ2-1,few,TRBV7-9,-,TGTGCCAGCAGCTTAGCGCTAGGACACAATGAGCAGTTCTTC,CASSLALGHNEQFF
TRBJ2-1,-,TRBV15,-,TGTGCCACCAGCAGAGCATCTGGATTTAGGGAGTTCTTC,CATSRASGFREFF
TRBJ2-1,few,TRBV7-2,TRBD2,TGTGCCAGCAGCACAGCGGGGGGCCTATTTAATGAGCAGTTCTTC,CASSTAGGLFNEQFF
TRBJ2-3,few,TRBV6-1,TRBD2,TGTGCCAGCAGGGAAGATGCCGGACTAGCGGGAGATACGCAGTATTTT,CASREDAGLAGDTQYF
TRBJ1-1,few,TRBV29-1,TRBD1,TGCAGCGTTCAACACCCTGGCGGGACAGGGACCGCTGAAGCTTTCTTT,CSVQHPGGTGTAEAFF
TRBJ2-5,-,TRBV2,TRBD2,TGTGCCAGCAGCCCCGACCCTAGCGGGAGGGAACAAGAGACCCAGTACTTC,CASSPDPSGREQETQYF
TRBJ1-1,few,TRBV28,-,TGTGCCAGCAGTCCCCAGTTTCTGAACACTGAAGCTTTCTTT,CASSPQFLNTEAFF
TRBJ2-1,-,TRBV9,-,TGTGCCAGCAGCGTAGCTCCAACAGGTGGGAGCTTCAATGAGCAGTTCTTC,CASSVAPTGGSFNEQFF
TRBJ1-1,few,TRBV5-1,-,TGCGCCAGCACAGGAGGGAACACTGAAGCTTTCTTT,CASTGGNTEAFF
TRBJ2-7,-,TRBV27,-,TGTGCCAGCAGTTTAAGGAGTCAGACAGATTATTACGAGCAGTACTTC,CASSLRSQTDYYEQYF
TRBJ2-3,-,TRBV27,-,TGTGCCAGCAGTTCTCTCGGGGGAGGCACAGATACGCAGTATTTT,CASSSLGGGTDTQYF
TRBJ2-3,few,TRBV9,-,TGTGCCAGCAGCGTAGTAGGGGTCGATACGCAGTATTTT,CASSVVGVDTQYF
TRBJ1-2,-,TRBV28,-,TGTGCCAGCAGTTTAACTCTGGGGGGCTATGGCTACACCTTC,CASSLTLGGYGYTF
TRBJ1-2,-,TRBV7-9,-,TGTGCCAGCAGCTTAGAGGAGAACTATGGCTACACCTTC,CASSLEENYGYTF
TRBJ1-1,few,TRBV25-1,TRBD1,TGTGCCAGCAGTGCCTCGGGGACAGGGAACACTGAAGCTTTCTTT,CASSASGTGNTEAFF
TRBJ1-5,-,TRBV30,-,TGTGCCTGGAGTGTAGGTTCCGCAAATCAGCCCCAGCATTTT,CAWSVGSANQPQHF
TRBJ2-7,few,TRBV29-1,-,TGCAGCGTTGCTGGCAGCTACTACGAGCAGTACTTC,CSVAGSYYEQYF